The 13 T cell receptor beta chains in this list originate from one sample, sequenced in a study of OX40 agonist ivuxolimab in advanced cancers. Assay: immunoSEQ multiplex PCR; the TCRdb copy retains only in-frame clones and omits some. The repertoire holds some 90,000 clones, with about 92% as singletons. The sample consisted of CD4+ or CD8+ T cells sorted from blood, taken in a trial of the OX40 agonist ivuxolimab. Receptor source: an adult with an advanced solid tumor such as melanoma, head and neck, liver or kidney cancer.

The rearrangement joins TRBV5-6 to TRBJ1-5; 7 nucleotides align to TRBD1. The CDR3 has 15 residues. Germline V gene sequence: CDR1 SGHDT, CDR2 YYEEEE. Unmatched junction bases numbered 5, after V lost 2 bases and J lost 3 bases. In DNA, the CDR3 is TGTGCCAGCAGCTTCGGGACAGCGGACAATCAGCCCCAGCATTTT. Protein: CASSFGTADNQPQHF.

The CDR3 nucleotides read TGCGCCAGCAGCGGCGGCCCGGGACGTGAGAACACTGAAGCTTTCTTT. Translated, it gives CASSGGPGRENTEAFF. This chain joins TRBV5-1 and TRBJ1-1; the D gene is possibly TRBD1 (5 bases). This CDR3 is built from 16 residues. In germline, CDR1 is SGHRS, CDR2 YFSETQ. V was pared by 4 bases and J by 1 base, with 17 bases between.

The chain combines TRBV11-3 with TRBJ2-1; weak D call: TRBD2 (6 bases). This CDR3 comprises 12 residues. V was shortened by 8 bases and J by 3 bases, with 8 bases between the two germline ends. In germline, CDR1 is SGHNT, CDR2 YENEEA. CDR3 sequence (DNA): TGTGCCAGCTCGACTAGCTACAATGAGCAGTTCTTC. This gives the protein CASSTSYNEQFF.

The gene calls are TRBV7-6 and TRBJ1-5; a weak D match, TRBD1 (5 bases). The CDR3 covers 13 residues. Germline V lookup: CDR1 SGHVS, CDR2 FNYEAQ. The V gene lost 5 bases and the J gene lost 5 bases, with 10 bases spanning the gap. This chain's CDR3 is CASSVGRHQPQHF. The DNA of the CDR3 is TGTGCCAGCAGCGTGGGACGACATCAGCCCCAGCATTTT.

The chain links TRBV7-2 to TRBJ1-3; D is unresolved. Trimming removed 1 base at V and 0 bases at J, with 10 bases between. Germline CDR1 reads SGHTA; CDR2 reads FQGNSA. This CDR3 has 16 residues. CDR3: CASSLVEYISGNTIYF. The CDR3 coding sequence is TGTGCCAGCAGCTTAGTAGAGTACATCTCTGGAAACACCATATATTTT.

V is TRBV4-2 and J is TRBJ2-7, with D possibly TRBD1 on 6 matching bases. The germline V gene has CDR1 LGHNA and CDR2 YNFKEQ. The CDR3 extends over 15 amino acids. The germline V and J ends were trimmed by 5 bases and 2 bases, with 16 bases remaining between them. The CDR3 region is CASSEMDSPTYEQYF. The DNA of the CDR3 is TGTGCCAGCAGCGAAATGGACAGCCCGACCTACGAGCAGTACTTC.

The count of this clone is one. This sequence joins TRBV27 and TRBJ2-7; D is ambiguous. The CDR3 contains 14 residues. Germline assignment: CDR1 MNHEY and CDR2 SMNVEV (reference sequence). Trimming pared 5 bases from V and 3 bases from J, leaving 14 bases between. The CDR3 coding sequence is TGTGCCAGCAGTCCCGACACGTCCGACTACGAGCAGTACTTC. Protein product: CASSPDTSDYEQYF.

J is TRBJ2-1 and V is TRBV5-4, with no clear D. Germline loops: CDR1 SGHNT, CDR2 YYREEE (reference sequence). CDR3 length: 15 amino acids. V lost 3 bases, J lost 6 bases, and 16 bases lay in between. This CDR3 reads CASSWHPSPSNEQFF. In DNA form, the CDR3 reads TGTGCCAGCAGCTGGCATCCCTCGCCCTCCAATGAGCAGTTCTTC.

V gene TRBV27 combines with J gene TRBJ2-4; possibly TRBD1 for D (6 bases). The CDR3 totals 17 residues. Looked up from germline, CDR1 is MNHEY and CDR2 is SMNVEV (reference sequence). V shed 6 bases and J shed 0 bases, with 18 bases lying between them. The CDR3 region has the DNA TGTGCCAGCAGCCCCCAAGAGAGGGGGATAGCCAAAAACATTCAGTACTTC. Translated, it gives CASSPQERGIAKNIQYF.

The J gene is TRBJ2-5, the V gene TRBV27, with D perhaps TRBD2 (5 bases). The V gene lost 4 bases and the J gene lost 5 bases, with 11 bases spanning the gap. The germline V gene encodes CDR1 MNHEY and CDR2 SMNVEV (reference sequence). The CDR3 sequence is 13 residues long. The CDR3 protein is CASSSRGYETQYF. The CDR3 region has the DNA TGTGCCAGCAGTTCCCGGGGTTACGAGACCCAGTACTTC.

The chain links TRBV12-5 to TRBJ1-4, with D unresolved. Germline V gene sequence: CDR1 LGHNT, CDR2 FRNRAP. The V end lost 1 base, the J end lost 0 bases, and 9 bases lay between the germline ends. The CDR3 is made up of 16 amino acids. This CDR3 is CASGLAYSSTNEKLFF. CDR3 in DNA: TGTGCTAGTGGTTTGGCCTACAGTTCAACTAATGAAAAACTGTTTTTT.

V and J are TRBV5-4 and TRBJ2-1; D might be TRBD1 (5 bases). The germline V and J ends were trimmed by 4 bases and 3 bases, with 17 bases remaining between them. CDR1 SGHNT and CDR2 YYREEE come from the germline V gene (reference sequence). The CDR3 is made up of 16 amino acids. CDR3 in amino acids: CASSETDTHDYNEQFF. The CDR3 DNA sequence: TGTGCCAGCAGCGAGACGGACACACACGACTACAATGAGCAGTTCTTC.

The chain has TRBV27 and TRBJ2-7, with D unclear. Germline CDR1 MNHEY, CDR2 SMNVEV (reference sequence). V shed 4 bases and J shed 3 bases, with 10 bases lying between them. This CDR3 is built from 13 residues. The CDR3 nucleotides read TGTGCCAGCAGTTCATCGGATGACTACGAGCAGTACTTC. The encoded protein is CASSSSDDYEQYF.